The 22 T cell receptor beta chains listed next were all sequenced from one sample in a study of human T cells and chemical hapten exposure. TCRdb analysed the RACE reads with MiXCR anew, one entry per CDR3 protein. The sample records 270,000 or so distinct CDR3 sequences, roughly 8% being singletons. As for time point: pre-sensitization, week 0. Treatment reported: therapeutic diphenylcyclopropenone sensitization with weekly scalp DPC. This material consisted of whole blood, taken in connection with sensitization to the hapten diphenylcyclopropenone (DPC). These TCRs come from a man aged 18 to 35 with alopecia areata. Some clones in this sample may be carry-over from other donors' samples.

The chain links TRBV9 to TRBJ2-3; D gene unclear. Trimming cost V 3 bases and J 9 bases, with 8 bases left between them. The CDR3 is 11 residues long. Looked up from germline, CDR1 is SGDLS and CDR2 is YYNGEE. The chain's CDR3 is CASSEDGTQYF. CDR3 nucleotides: TGTGCCAGCAGCGAGGACGGGACGCAGTATTTT.

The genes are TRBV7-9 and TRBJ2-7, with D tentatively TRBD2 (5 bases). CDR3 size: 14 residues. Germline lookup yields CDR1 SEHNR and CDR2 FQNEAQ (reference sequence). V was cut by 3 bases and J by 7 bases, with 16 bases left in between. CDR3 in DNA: TGTGCCAGCAGCTTCAATGGTAAAACGGGAGAGCAGTACTTC. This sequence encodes CASSFNGKTGEQYF.

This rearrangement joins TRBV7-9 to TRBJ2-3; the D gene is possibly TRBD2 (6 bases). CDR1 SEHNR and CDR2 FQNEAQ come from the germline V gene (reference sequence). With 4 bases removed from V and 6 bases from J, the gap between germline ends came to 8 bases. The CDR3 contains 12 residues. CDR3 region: CASSWEVDTQYF. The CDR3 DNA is TGTGCCAGCAGCTGGGAGGTCGATACGCAGTATTTT.

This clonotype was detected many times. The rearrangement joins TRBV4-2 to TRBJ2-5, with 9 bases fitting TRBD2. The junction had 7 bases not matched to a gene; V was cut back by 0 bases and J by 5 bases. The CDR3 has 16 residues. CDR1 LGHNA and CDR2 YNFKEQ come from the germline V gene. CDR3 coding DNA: TGTGCCAGCAGCCAAGAGGGAGCGGGGGGCGGTGAGACCCAGTACTTC. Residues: CASSQEGAGGGETQYF.

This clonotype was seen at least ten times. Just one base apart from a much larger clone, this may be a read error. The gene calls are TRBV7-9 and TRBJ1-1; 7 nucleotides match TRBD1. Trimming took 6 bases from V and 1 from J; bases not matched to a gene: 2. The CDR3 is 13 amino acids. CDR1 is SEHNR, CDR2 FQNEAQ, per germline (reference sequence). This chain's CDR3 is CASRRTGNTEAFF. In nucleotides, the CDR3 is TGTGCCAGCAGACGGACAGGGAACACTGAAGCTTTCTTT. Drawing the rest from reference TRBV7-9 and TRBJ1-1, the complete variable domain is DTGVSQNPRHKITKRGQNVTFRCDPISEHNRLYWYRQTLGQGPEFLTYFQNEAQLEKSRLLSDRFSAERPKGSFSTLEIQRTEQGDSAMYLCASRRTGNTEAFFGQGTRLTVV.

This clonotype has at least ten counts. The CDR3 is CASMSVVGKLNV. Written as DNA, the CDR3 is TGTGCCAGCATGAGCGTAGTAGGGAAATTGAACGTC. The V gene is TRBV7-2, the J gene TRBJ2-7; D is unresolved. Germline lookup yields CDR1 SGHTA and CDR2 FQGNSA. The CDR3 is 12 amino acids.

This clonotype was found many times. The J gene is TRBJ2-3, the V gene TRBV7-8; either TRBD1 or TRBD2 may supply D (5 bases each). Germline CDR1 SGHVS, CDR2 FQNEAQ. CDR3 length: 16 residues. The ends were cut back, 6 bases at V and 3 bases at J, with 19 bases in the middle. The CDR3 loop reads CASRQSRGISTDTQYF. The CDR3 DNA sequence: TGTGCCAGCAGACAATCGAGGGGTATCTCGACAGATACGCAGTATTTT. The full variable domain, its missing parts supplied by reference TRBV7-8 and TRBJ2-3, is GAGVSQSPRYKVAKRGQDVALRCDPISGHVSLFWYQQALGQGPEFLTYFQNEAQLDKSGLPSDRFFAERPEGSVSTLKIQRTQQEDSAVYLCASRQSRGISTDTQYFGPGTRLTVL.

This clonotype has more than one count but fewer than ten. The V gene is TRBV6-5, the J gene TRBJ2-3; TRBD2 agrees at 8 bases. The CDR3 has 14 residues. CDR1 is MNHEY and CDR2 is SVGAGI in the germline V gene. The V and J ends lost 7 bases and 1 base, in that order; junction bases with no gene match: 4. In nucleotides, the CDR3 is TGTGCCAGCAAGGCACTAGCGGGCACAGATACGCAGTATTTT. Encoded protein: CASKALAGTDTQYF.

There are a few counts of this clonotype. DNA for the CDR3: TGTGCCAGCAGTTCCCTAGGACTAGCGGGGTTAGCTACGCAGTATTTT. Its translation is CASSSLGLAGLATQYF. The chain has TRBV6-5 and TRBJ2-3, with 12 bases identical to TRBD2. CDR1 MNHEY and CDR2 SVGAGI come from the germline V gene. This CDR3 is built from 16 residues. The trim removed 4 bases at V and 8 bases at J, leaving 10 bases unmatched.

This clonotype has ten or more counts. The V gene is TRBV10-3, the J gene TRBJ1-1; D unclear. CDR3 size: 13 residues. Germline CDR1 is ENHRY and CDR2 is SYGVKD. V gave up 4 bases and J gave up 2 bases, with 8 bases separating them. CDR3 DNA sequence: TGTGCCATCAGTGGAGGAGATAACACTGAAGCTTTCTTT. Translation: CAISGGDNTEAFF.

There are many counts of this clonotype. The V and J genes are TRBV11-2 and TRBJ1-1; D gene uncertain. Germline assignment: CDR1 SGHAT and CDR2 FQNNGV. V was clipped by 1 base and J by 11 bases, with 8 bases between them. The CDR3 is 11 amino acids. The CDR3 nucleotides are TGTGCCAGCAGCTTAGGGGCGCTGGCTTTCTTT. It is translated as CASSLGALAFF.

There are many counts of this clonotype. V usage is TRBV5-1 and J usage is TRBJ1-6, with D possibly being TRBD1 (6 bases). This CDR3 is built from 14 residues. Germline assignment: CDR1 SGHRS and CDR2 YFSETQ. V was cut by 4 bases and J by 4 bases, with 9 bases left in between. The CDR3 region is CASSPGHYNSPLHF. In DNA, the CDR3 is TGCGCCAGCAGCCCGGGACATTATAATTCACCCCTCCACTTT.

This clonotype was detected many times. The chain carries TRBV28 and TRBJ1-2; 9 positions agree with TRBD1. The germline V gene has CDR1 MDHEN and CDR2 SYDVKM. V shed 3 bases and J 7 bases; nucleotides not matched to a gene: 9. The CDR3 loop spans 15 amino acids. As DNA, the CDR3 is TGTGCCAGCAGTTTCCGGGGACAGGGTCATGGTGGCTACACCTTC. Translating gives CASSFRGQGHGGYTF.

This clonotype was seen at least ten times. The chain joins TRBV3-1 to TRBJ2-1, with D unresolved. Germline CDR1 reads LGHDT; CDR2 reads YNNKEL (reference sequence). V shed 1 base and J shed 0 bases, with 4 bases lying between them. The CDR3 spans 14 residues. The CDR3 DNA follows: TGTGCCAGCAGCCAAGGCGGCTCCTACAATGAGCAGTTCTTC. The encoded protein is CASSQGGSYNEQFF.

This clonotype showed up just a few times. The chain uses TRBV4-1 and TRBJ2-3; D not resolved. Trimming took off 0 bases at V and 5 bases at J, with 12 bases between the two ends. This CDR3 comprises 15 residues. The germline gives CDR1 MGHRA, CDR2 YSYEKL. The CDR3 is CASSQERTPVDTQYF. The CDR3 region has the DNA TGCGCCAGCAGCCAAGAACGAACACCCGTAGATACGCAGTATTTT.

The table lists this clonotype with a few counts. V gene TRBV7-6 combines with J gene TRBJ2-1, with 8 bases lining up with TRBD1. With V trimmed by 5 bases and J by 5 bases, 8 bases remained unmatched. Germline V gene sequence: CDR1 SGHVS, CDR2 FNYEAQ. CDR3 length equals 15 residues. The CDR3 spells CASSKDRGPNNEQFF. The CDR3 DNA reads TGTGCCAGCAGCAAAGACAGGGGACCCAACAATGAGCAGTTCTTC. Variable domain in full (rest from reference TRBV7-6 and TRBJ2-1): GAGVSQSPRYKVTKRGQDVALRCDPISGHVSLYWYRQALGQGPEFLTYFNYEAQQDKSGLPNDRFSAERPEGSISTLTIQRTEQRDSAMYRCASSKDRGPNNEQFFGPGTRLTVL.

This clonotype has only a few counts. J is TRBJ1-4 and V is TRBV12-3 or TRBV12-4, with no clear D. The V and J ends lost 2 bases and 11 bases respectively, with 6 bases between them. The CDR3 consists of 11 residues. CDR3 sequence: CASSLTRKLFF. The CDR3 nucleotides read TGTGCCAGCAGTTTAACACGGAAACTGTTTTTT.

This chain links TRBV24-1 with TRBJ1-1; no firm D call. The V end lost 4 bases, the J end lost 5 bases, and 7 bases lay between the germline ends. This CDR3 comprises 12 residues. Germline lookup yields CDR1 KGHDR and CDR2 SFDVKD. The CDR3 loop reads CATSERGTEAFF. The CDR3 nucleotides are TGTGCCACCAGTGAGCGTGGGACTGAAGCTTTCTTT.

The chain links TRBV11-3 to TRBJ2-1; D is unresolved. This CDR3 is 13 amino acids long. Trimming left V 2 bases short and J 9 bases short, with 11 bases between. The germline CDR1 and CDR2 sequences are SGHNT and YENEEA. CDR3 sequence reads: CASSLILMGEQFF. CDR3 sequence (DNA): TGTGCCAGCAGCTTAATACTGATGGGTGAGCAGTTCTTC.

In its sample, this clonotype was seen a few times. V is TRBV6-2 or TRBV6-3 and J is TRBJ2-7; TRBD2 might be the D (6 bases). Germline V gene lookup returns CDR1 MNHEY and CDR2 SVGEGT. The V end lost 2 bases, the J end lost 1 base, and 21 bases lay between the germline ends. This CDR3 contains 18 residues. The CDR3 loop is CASSYGLEEGFKSYEQYF. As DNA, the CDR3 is TGTGCCAGCAGTTACGGGCTAGAGGAGGGCTTTAAATCCTACGAGCAGTACTTC.

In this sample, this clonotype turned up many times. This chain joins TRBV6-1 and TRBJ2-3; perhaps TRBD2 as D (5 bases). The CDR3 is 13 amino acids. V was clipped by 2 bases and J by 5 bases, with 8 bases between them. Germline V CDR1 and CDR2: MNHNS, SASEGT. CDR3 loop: CASSERAEDTQYF. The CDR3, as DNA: TGTGCCAGCAGTGAAAGAGCGGAAGATACGCAGTATTTT.

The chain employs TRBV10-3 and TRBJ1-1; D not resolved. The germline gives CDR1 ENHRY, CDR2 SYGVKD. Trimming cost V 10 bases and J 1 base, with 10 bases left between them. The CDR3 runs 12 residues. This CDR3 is CANRDPNTEAFF. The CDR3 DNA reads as TGTGCCAACCGGGATCCGAACACTGAAGCTTTCTTT.